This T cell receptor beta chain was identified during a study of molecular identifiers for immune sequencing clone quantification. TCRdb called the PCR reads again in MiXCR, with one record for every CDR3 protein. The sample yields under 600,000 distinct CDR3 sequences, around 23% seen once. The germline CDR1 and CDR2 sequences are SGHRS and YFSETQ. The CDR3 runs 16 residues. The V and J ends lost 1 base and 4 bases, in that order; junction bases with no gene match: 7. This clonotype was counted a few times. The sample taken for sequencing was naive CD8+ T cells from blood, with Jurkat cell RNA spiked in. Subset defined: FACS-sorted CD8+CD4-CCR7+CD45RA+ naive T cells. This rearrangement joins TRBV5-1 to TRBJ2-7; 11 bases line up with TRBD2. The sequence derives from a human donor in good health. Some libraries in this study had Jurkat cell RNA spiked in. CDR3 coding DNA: TGCGCCAGCAGCTTGACTCCGGGACTAGCGGTTTACGAGCAGTACTTC. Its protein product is CASSLTPGLAVYEQYF.